Listed below are T cell receptor beta chains from one sample, sequenced in a study of response to subunit inactivated influenza vaccine. MiXCR was run by TCRdb on the RT-PCR reads, yielding one entry per CDR3 protein. Altogether 550,000 to 600,000 distinct CDR3 sequences are present, about 12% being singletons, with the ten largest covering about a tenth. Sequencing used PBMCs from blood, obtained on the day of vaccination. These receptors were obtained from a man over 45 who received an inactivated influenza vaccine. Both conserved end residues are trimmed from each CDR3. Fields, in order: CDR3 length, J gene, V gene, clone size, CDR3 protein. Where a row states a size, it is once, few, many or the class of an expanded clone; other rows omit it.

cdr3_length: 13; j_call: TRBJ1-6; v_call: TRBV13; clone_size: few; cdr3_aa: ASSFQTANNSPLH
cdr3_length: 13; j_call: TRBJ2-5; v_call: TRBV28; clone_size: -; cdr3_aa: ASSFGAAAQETQY
cdr3_length: 10; j_call: TRBJ2-5; v_call: TRBV20-1; clone_size: -; cdr3_aa: SAREVGETQY
cdr3_length: 8; j_call: TRBJ1-1; v_call: TRBV20-1; clone_size: -; cdr3_aa: SADRAEAF
cdr3_length: 12; j_call: TRBJ2-7; v_call: TRBV7-2; clone_size: -; cdr3_aa: ASSLGQPAGEQY
cdr3_length: 13; j_call: TRBJ2-7; v_call: TRBV3-1; clone_size: -; cdr3_aa: ASSQVLGSTYEQY
cdr3_length: 13; j_call: TRBJ1-4; v_call: TRBV15; clone_size: few; cdr3_aa: ATSRIGATNEKLF
cdr3_length: 13; j_call: TRBJ1-4; v_call: TRBV6-1; clone_size: many; cdr3_aa: ASRSRSATNEKLF
cdr3_length: 13; j_call: TRBJ2-2; v_call: TRBV3-1; clone_size: few; cdr3_aa: ASSQQQGQVGELF
cdr3_length: 11; j_call: TRBJ2-3; v_call: TRBV6-6; clone_size: few; cdr3_aa: ASSYSGPDTQY
cdr3_length: 11; j_call: TRBJ2-2; v_call: TRBV20-1; clone_size: -; cdr3_aa: SGSGTHTGELF
cdr3_length: 14; j_call: TRBJ2-6; v_call: TRBV28; clone_size: many; cdr3_aa: ASSSQAFPGANVLT
cdr3_length: 17; j_call: TRBJ1-6; v_call: TRBV4-1; clone_size: many; cdr3_aa: ASSQDPDRLSSYNSPLH
cdr3_length: 12; j_call: TRBJ2-2; v_call: TRBV6-2/TRBV6-3; clone_size: many; cdr3_aa: ASEWGGASGELF
cdr3_length: 14; j_call: TRBJ2-2; v_call: TRBV9; clone_size: -; cdr3_aa: ASSPLGTGWIGELF
cdr3_length: 15; j_call: TRBJ1-4; v_call: TRBV4-2; clone_size: few; cdr3_aa: ASSQEGAGWANEKLF
cdr3_length: 11; j_call: TRBJ2-2; v_call: TRBV5-1; clone_size: -; cdr3_aa: ASSDGQTGELF
cdr3_length: 13; j_call: TRBJ2-7; v_call: TRBV27; clone_size: -; cdr3_aa: ASSQSGTGNYEQY
cdr3_length: 10; j_call: TRBJ2-7; v_call: TRBV7-8; clone_size: -; cdr3_aa: ASSGGLYEQY
cdr3_length: 12; j_call: TRBJ2-7; v_call: TRBV6-2/TRBV6-3; clone_size: few; cdr3_aa: ASSNRTPPYEQY